The entry that follows covers one T cell receptor beta chain sequence. It has no known antigen specificity. Base qualities were left out, and no much larger clone turns up one base away. The sample originates from a study of T cell changes during pregnancy in multiple sclerosis (dated by TCRdb to the late 2010s). About the study as a whole: The study examined how the T cell repertoire changed over the course of pregnancy in women with multiple sclerosis.

The CDR3 sequence holds 15 residues, the cysteine and phenylalanine included. The retained sequence is limited to the CDR3, 45 bases, with the frame set at the first base. The germline V gene encodes CDR1 MNHEY and CDR2 SVGAGI. V lost 6 bases and J lost 5 bases, and the count of bases not matched to a germline gene is 11. The library was made by the immunoSEQ multiplex PCR assay. TCRdb obtained this table from immuneACCESS and retained in-frame rearrangements with V and J assigned. These tables miss some clones; where compared with another copy, unresolved V genes account for less than half of the shortfall, and the remainder is unexplained. The sample table contains around 69,000 clones; only one count was recorded for around nine tenths of them. Of the sample, approximately 2.1% falls within the top ten clones.

The chain couples TRBV6-5 to TRBJ2-7, with TRBD1 identical over 9 junction bases. Here the sequenced sample was peripheral blood, taken in the second trimester of pregnancy. The clonotype was recovered from a female donor in good health, enrolled as a control in a pregnancy study. The nucleotide sequence is TGTGCCAGCAGACGTTCCGGGACAGGGTTTGACGAGCAGTACTTC. This sequence encodes CASRRSGTGFDEQYF.